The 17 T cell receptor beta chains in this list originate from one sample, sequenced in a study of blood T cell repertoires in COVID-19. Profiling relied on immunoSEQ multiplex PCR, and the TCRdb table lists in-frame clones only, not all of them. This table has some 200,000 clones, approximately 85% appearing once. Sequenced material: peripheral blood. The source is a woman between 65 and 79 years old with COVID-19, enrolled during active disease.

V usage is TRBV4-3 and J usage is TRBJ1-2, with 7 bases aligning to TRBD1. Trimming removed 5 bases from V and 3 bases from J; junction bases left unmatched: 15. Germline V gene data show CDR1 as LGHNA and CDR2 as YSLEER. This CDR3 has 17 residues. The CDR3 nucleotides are TGCGCCAGCAGCTCCCCGGGACAGAAAAAGGTCGACTATGGCTACACCTTC. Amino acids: CASSSPGQKKVDYGYTF.

CDR3 amino acids: CASRLDRGGHNEQFF. The CDR3 DNA reads as TGTGCCAGCAGATTAGACAGGGGCGGCCACAATGAGCAGTTCTTC. This sequence joins TRBV7-3 and TRBJ2-1; 8 nucleotides align to TRBD1. This CDR3 is built from 15 residues. CDR1 is SGHTA, CDR2 FQGTGA, per germline. V was clipped by 6 bases and J by 5 bases; unmatched bases: 9.

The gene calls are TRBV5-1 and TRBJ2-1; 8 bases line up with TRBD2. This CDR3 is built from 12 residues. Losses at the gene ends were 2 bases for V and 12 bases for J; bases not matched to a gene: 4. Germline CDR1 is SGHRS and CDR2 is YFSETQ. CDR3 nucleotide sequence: TGCGCCAGCAGCTTAGCGGGAGAGGGGCAGTTCTTC. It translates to CASSLAGEGQFF.

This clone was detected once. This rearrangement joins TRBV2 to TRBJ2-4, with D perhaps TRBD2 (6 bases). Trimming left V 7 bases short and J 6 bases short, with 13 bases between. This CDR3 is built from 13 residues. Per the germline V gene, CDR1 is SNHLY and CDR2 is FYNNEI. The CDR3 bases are TGTGCCAGCACCGCGGGACCGTTAAACATTCAGTACTTC. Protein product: CASTAGPLNIQYF. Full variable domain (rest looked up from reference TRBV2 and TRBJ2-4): EPEVTQTPSHQVTQMGQEVILRCVPISNHLYFYWYRQILGQKVEFLVSFYNNEISEKSEIFDDQFSVERPDGSNFTLKIRSTKLEDSAMYFCASTAGPLNIQYFGAGTRLSVL.

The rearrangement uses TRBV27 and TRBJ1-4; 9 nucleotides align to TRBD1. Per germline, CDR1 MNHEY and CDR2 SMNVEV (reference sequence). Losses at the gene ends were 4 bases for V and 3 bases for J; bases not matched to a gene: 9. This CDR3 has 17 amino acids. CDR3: CASSYRTGERANEKLFF. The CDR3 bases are TGTGCCAGCAGTTACCGGACAGGGGAGAGGGCTAATGAAAAACTGTTTTTT.

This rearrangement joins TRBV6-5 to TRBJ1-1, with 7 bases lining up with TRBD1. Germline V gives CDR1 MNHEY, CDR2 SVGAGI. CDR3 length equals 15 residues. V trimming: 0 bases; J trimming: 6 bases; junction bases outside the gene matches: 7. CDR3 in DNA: TGTGCCAGCAGTTACTCGACAGGGATGGGCTCTGAAGCTTTCTTT. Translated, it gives CASSYSTGMGSEAFF.

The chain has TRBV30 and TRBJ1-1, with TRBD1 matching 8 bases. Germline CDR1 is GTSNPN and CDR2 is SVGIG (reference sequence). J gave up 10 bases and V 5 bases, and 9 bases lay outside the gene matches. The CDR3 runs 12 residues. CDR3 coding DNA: TGTGCCTGGGCCCAGGGGGCACGGGGAGCTTTCTTT. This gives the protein CAWAQGARGAFF.

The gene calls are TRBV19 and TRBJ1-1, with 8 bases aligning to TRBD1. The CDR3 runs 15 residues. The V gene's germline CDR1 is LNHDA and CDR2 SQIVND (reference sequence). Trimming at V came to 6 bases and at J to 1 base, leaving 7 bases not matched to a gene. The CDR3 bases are TGTGCCAGTAGGAAACAACAGGGGGAGAACACTGAAGCTTTCTTT. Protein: CASRKQQGENTEAFF.

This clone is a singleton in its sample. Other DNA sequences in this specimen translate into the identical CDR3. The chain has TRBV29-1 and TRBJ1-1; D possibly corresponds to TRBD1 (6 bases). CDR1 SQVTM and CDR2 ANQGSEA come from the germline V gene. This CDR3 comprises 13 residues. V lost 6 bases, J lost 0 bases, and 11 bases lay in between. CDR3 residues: CSVGRGMNTEAFF. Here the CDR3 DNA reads TGCAGCGTGGGGAGGGGGATGAACACTGAAGCTTTCTTT.

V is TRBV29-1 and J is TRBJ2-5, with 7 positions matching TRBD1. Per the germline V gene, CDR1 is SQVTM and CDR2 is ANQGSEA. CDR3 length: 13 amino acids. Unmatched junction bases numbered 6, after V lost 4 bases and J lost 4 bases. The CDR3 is CSVARDRLETQYF. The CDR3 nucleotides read TGCAGCGTTGCCCGGGACAGATTAGAGACCCAGTACTTC.

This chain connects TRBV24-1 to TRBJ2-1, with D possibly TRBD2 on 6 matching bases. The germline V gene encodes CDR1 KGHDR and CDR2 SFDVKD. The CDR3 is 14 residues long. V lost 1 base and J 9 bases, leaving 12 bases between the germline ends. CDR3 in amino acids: CATSDFPSEGEQFF. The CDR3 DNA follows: TGTGCCACCAGTGATTTCCCTAGCGAGGGTGAGCAGTTCTTC.

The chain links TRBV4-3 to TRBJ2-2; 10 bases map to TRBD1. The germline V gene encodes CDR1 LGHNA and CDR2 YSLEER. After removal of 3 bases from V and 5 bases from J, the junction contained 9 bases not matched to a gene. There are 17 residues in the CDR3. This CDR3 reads CASSQFLGQGGTGELFF. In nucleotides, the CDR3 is TGCGCCAGCAGCCAGTTTCTTGGACAGGGGGGGACCGGGGAGCTGTTTTTT.

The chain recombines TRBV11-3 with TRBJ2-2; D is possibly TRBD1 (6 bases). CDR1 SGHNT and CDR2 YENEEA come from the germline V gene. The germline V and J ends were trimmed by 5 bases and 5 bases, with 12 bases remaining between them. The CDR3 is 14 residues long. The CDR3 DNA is TGTGCCAGCAGCGCCTCCAGGGGAACCGGGGAGCTGTTTTTT. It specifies CASSASRGTGELFF.

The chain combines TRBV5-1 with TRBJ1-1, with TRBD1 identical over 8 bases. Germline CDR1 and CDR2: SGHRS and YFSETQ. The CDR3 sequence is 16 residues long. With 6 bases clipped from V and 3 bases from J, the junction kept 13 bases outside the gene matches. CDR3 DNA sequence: TGCGCCAGCACCCCAACAGGGGGAAGTAGGTACACTGAAGCTTTCTTT. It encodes CASTPTGGSRYTEAFF.

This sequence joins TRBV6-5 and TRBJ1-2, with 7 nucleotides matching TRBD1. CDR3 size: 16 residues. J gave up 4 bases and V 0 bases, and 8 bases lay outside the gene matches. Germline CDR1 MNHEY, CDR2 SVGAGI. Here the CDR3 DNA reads TGTGCCAGCAGTTACTCGGGACCCAGGGGGGCCTATGGCTACACCTTC. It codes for CASSYSGPRGAYGYTF.

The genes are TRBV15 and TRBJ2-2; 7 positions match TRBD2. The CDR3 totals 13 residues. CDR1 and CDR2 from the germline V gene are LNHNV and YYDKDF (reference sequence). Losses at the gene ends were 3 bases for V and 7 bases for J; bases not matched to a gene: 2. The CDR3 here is CATSRGRDGELFF. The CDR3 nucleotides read TGTGCCACCAGCAGGGGGAGGGACGGGGAGCTGTTTTTT.

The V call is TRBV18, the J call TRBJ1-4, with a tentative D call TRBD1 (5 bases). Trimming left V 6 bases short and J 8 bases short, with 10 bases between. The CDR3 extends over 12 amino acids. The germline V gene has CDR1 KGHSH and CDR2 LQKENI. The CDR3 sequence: CASSSDREKLFF. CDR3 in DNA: TGTGCCAGCTCGTCAGACAGAGAAAAACTGTTTTTT.